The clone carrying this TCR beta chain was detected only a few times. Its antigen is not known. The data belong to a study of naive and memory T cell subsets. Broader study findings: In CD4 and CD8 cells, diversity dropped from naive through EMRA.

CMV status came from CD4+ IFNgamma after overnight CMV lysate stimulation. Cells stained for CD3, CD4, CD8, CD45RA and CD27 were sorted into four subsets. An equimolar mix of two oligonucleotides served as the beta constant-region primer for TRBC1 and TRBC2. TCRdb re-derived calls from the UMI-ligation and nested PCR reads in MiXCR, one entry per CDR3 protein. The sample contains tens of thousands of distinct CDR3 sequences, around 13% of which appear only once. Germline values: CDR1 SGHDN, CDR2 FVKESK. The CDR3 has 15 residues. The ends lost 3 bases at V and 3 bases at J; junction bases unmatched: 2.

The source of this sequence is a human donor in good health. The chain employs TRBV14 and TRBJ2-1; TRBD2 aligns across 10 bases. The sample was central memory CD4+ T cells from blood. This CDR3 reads CASSQGTSVYNEQFF. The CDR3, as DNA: TGTGCCAGCAGCCAGGGGACTAGCGTCTACAATGAGCAGTTCTTC.